This record looks at one TCR beta chain sequence and its context. Repertoires were generated with immunoSEQ multiplex PCR, while TCRdb's copy carries only in-frame clones and drops some. Among over a million clones listed, about 84% were seen once. These data originate in a study of shared clonotypes between healthy human individuals. V was shortened by 0 bases and J by 5 bases, with 12 bases between the two germline ends. In germline, CDR1 is SGDLS, CDR2 YYNGEE. The CDR3 sequence is 15 residues long. The genes are TRBV9 and TRBJ2-1; D is unclear. The sample taken for sequencing was memory CD4+ T cells from PBMCs. The subset denotes: CD45RA-negative fraction. The source of this sequence is a man aged 18-30 years in good health. Some clones in this sample may be carry-over from other donors' samples. The CDR3: CASSVDPYGHNEQFF. The CDR3 DNA follows: TGTGCCAGCAGCGTAGACCCTTACGGGCACAATGAGCAGTTCTTC.